The 21 T cell receptor beta chains below were found in one sample sequenced in a study of blood T cell repertoires in COVID-19. TCRdb's table, derived via immunoSEQ multiplex PCR, lists solely in-frame clones and lacks some. The sample comprises some 150,000 clones, 70% to 85% of which are singletons, and around 6.8% rests with the top ten. Material for sequencing was peripheral blood. These receptors originate from a human donor in a cohort sampled during active COVID-19.

The V call is TRBV7-2, the J call TRBJ1-1, with D maybe TRBD1 (5 bases). Germline CDR1 and CDR2: SGHTA and FQGNSA. CDR3 length: 14 amino acids. V gave up 5 bases and J gave up 4 bases, with 14 bases separating them. For the CDR3, the DNA is TGTGCCAGCAGCCCTACAGGAGTTAGCACTGAAGCTTTCTTT. This sequence encodes CASSPTGVSTEAFF.

The chain joins TRBV30 to TRBJ1-2; TRBD1 matches 8 bases. The germline V gene encodes CDR1 GTSNPN and CDR2 SVGIG (reference sequence). V lost 3 bases and J lost 6; bases outside the gene matches: 12. The CDR3 is 15 residues long. The CDR3 nucleotides are TGTGCCTGGAGCGAAATAGACAGGGGTAATCATGGCTACACCTTC. Its protein product is CAWSEIDRGNHGYTF.

The V gene is TRBV19, the J gene TRBJ1-1; D is ambiguous. The germline V gene encodes CDR1 LNHDA and CDR2 SQIVND (reference sequence). The CDR3 runs to 14 residues. Trimming cost V 7 bases and J 5 bases, with 17 bases left between them. CDR3 protein: CASTAAGSGTEAFF. The CDR3, as DNA: TGTGCCAGTACGGCCGCGGGTTCGGGGACTGAAGCTTTCTTT.

The chain couples TRBV4-2 to TRBJ2-3; 9 nucleotides line up with TRBD1. Germline values: CDR1 LGHNA, CDR2 YNFKEQ. The J segment lost 1 base and the V segment lost 11 bases, leaving 7 bases of the junction unmatched. This CDR3 is 14 amino acids long. The CDR3 sequence is CASGGDRGTDTQYF. DNA for the CDR3: TGTGCCTCCGGAGGGGACAGGGGCACAGATACGCAGTATTTT.

The chain uses TRBV9 and TRBJ1-1; maybe TRBD1 (6 bases). Trimming stripped 2 bases from V and 1 base from J, with 12 bases between. The CDR3 loop spans 15 amino acids. Germline loops: CDR1 SGDLS, CDR2 YYNGEE. The CDR3 region is CASSVSTGTNTEAFF. The CDR3 DNA sequence: TGTGCCAGCAGCGTCAGTACAGGGACGAACACTGAAGCTTTCTTT.

The chain uses TRBV5-1 and TRBJ1-1; 7 bases are shared with TRBD1. The CDR3 length is 14 residues. CDR1 is SGHRS, CDR2 YFSETQ, per germline. V lost 4 bases and J lost 1; bases outside the gene matches: 4. The CDR3 nucleotides are TGCGCCAGCAGCGGGGGACAGCCGAACACTGAAGCTTTCTTT. It yields the protein CASSGGQPNTEAFF.

J is TRBJ2-7 and V is TRBV6-2 or TRBV6-3, with 9 bases that match TRBD2. CDR3 length: 15 residues. The germline CDR1 and CDR2 sequences are MNHEY and SVGEGT. The V segment lost 0 bases and the J segment 4 bases; nucleotides outside the gene matches: 4. The CDR3 region is CASSYSRAGGYEQYF. The CDR3 nucleotides are TGTGCCAGCAGTTACTCGAGAGCGGGGGGTTACGAGCAGTACTTC.

The chain uses TRBV2 and TRBJ1-6; D gene unclear. Germline values: CDR1 SNHLY, CDR2 FYNNEI. Trimming took 6 bases from V and 7 from J, leaving 7 bases between them. The CDR3 totals 12 residues. CDR3 in amino acids: CASSRRNSPLHF. CDR3 DNA sequence: TGTGCCAGCAGCAGGAGGAATTCACCCCTCCACTTT.

This clone is medium-sized by share. V gene TRBV6-5 combines with J gene TRBJ2-1; D may be TRBD2 (6 bases). The CDR3 runs to 15 residues. V lost 7 bases and J lost 4, with 17 bases in between. Germline V gene data show CDR1 as MNHEY and CDR2 as SVGAGI. The CDR3: CASTLGAGRYNEQFF. For the CDR3, the DNA is TGTGCCAGCACCCTCGGGGCGGGGAGATACAATGAGCAGTTCTTC.

The gene calls are TRBV15 and TRBJ2-1; D unclear. CDR1 is LNHNV and CDR2 is YYDKDF in the germline V gene (reference sequence). The V and J ends lost 1 base and 7 bases respectively, with 11 bases between them. The CDR3 has 14 residues. The CDR3 coding sequence is TGTGCCACCAGCAGAGGGCAGCGTCGGAATGAGCAGTTCTTC. It is translated as CATSRGQRRNEQFF.

The chain is built from TRBV18 and TRBJ2-3; D is unclear. CDR1 is KGHSH, CDR2 LQKENI, per germline. CDR3 length equals 11 residues. Trimming shortened V by 2 bases and J by 7 bases, and 4 bases separated the two germline ends. The CDR3 loop reads CASSPANTQYF. In DNA, the CDR3 is TGTGCCAGCTCACCAGCGAATACGCAGTATTTT. Full variable domain (outside the CDR3, taken from reference TRBV18 and TRBJ2-3): NAGVMQNPRHLVRRRGQEARLRCSPMKGHSHVYWYRQLPEEGLKFMVYLQKENIIDESGMPKERFSAEFPKEGPSILRIQQVVRGDSAAYFCASSPANTQYFGPGTRLTVL.

The gene calls are TRBV18 and TRBJ2-1; TRBD2 aligns across 11 bases. The V and J ends lost 6 bases and 3 bases, in that order; junction bases with no gene match: 4. The CDR3 is 15 amino acids. CDR1 is KGHSH and CDR2 is LQKENI in the germline V gene. CDR3 nucleotides: TGTGCCAGCTCGCTTACTAGCGGGGGCTACAATGAGCAGTTCTTC. Amino acid sequence: CASSLTSGGYNEQFF.

V usage is TRBV7-6 and J usage is TRBJ1-6, with a possible D match to TRBD1 (6 bases). Trimming took 5 bases from V and 10 from J, leaving 18 bases between them. Germline CDR1 SGHVS, CDR2 FNYEAQ. The CDR3 extends over 15 amino acids. The CDR3 loop reads CASSPTTGKGSPLHF. The CDR3 DNA follows: TGTGCCAGCAGCCCAACTACAGGGAAGGGATCACCCCTCCACTTT.

DNA of the CDR3: TGTGCCAGTAGTTGGGACAGGGCATACGAGCAGTACTTC. Translated, it gives CASSWDRAYEQYF. The chain has TRBV19 and TRBJ2-7; the match to TRBD1 covers 9 bases. With V trimmed by 5 bases and J by 4 bases, 3 bases remained unmatched. Germline CDR1 is LNHDA and CDR2 is SQIVND (reference sequence). The CDR3 length is 13 residues.

The chain carries TRBV4-1 and TRBJ2-4; the D gene is possibly TRBD2 (6 bases). V lost 0 bases and J 3 bases, leaving 9 bases between the germline ends. Germline V gene data show CDR1 as MGHRA and CDR2 as YSYEKL. The CDR3 runs to 15 residues. CDR3 bases: TGCGCCAGCAGCCAAGAGGGGGGTAACAAAAACATTCAGTACTTC. Protein: CASSQEGGNKNIQYF.

This chain joins TRBV5-6 and TRBJ1-6, with D possibly matching TRBD1 (6 bases). Trimming stripped 3 bases from V and 3 bases from J, with 13 bases between. In germline, CDR1 is SGHDT, CDR2 YYEEEE. The CDR3 contains 16 residues. CDR3 sequence reads: CASSSTTGSYNSPLHF. For the CDR3, the DNA is TGTGCCAGCAGCTCCACGACAGGCAGCTATAATTCACCCCTCCACTTT.

The gene calls are TRBV19 and TRBJ2-7, with D uncertain. Trimming cost V 1 base and J 5 bases, with 9 bases left between them. The CDR3 covers 13 residues. CDR1 is LNHDA and CDR2 is SQIVND in the germline V gene (reference sequence). CDR3 sequence (DNA): TGTGCCAGTAGTATAGCTCACAGCCACGAGCAGTACTTC. This translates into CASSIAHSHEQYF.

The chain links TRBV13 to TRBJ1-2, with D perhaps matching TRBD1 (5 bases). V lost 5 bases to trimming and J lost 8 bases, with 15 bases between them. The CDR3 consists of 13 residues. Germline V gene sequence: CDR1 PRHDT, CDR2 FYEKMQ (reference sequence). The CDR3 DNA reads as TGTGCCAGCAGCGACAGCAGGGTGGGCGGCTACACCTTC. Residues: CASSDSRVGGYTF.

In this sample, this clone turned up a few times. The chain links TRBV7-8 to TRBJ1-5; D unresolved. The CDR3 runs 15 residues. The germline gives CDR1 SGHVS, CDR2 FQNEAQ. The germline V and J ends were trimmed by 1 base and 2 bases, with 9 bases remaining between them. The CDR3 DNA reads as TGTGCCAGCAGCTTAGTGATGGGAGGCAATCAGCCCCAGCATTTT. Its translation is CASSLVMGGNQPQHF. The variable domain in full, with the rest retrieved from reference TRBV7-8 and TRBJ1-5, is GAGVSQSPRYKVAKRGQDVALRCDPISGHVSLFWYQQALGQGPEFLTYFQNEAQLDKSGLPSDRFFAERPEGSVSTLKIQRTQQEDSAVYLCASSLVMGGNQPQHFGDGTRLSIL.

The chain is built from TRBV18 and TRBJ1-2, with 9 positions matching TRBD1. The CDR3 runs to 13 residues. The germline V gene encodes CDR1 KGHSH and CDR2 LQKENI. V lost 6 bases to trimming and J lost 13 bases; unmatched junction nucleotides: 12. The CDR3 bases are TGTGCCAGCTCGTCCGGGACAGGGAAAATCCCCACCTTC. It is translated as CASSSGTGKIPTF.

This chain joins TRBV7-9 and TRBJ1-1; D may be TRBD1 (6 bases). V lost 5 bases to trimming and J lost 1 base, with 20 bases between them. CDR3 length: 17 residues. Germline V gives CDR1 SEHNR, CDR2 FQNEAQ (reference sequence). CDR3 amino acids: CASSPPLRGHRNTEAFF. CDR3 in DNA: TGTGCCAGCAGCCCACCCCTGCGGGGGCATCGGAACACTGAAGCTTTCTTT.